The entry below gives a single TCR beta chain sequence along with its context. Its antigen is not yet known. No clone much larger than this one lies a single base away; base qualities are absent. These data belong to a study of blood T cell repertoires in COVID-19 (TCRdb year 2020). Turning to the overall study: The collaborator samples originated in the United States, Italy and Spain and spanned the acute and convalescent phases of COVID-19. Where available, HLA class I and class II types were taken from metadata supplied by the sample provider and were not determined by assay-based typing. Sample metadata almost always included a de-identified subject ID, COVID-19 status, age in years and sex. Subjects who had been exposed to COVID-19, were actively infected with it, or had recovered from it provided the deeply sampled blood TCRbeta repertoires that made up the dataset. The samples were drawn from the first 160 participants of the ongoing ImmuneRACE study and from 950 to 1,500 subjects provided by 6 global collaborators. The repertoires were released in a freely available public database intended as a resource for research on the immune response to SARS-CoV-2. The material from the prospective study consisted of cDNA or gDNA derived from T cells, B-cell-depleted T cells, or PBMCs. The paper as a whole reports these results and caveats: How much clinical and demographic metadata was included differed by source and by participant, and the metadata was provided uncurated.

The collaborating institutions used their own protocols to collect whole blood in K2EDTA tubes. For TCRbeta analysis, collaborators shipped samples in one of three forms: frozen whole blood, isolated PBMCs, or DNA extracted from either of those sample types. For CDR1 and CDR2, the germline V gene lists LGHNA and YSLEER. The V and J ends are trimmed by 1 base and 3 bases, leaving 9 bases between them. The cysteine opens and the phenylalanine closes a CDR3 of 15 amino acids. Left in the record is the CDR3 DNA by itself, 45 bases read in frame from the first base. The immunoSEQ Assay, a bias-controlled multiplex PCR, was used to amplify TCRbeta CDR3 regions from genomic DNA. As for the authors' bioinformatics: Nucleated cell counts per sample were estimated from amplification of reference gene primers within the assay. To quantify the absolute abundance of each unique TCRbeta CDR3 rearrangement, sequence reads were collapsed and filtered. For each sample, productive Simpson clonality was calculated by taking the square root of Simpson's diversity index across productive rearrangements. This is the immuneACCESS table as TCRdb keeps it, with only in-frame sequences that have V and J called. A part of the clones is gone; compared with another copy, unresolved V genes explain less than half, and the rest is unexplained. That table furnishes V, J and clone size, whereas the DNA furnished D and trimming. In all, the sample holds 360,000 or so clones, and around 87% of those were seen once. The top ten clones comprise around 7% of the sample.

The chain couples TRBV4-3 to TRBJ2-2; too little of a D gene remains to name it. This receptor was taken from a man between 18 and 29 years old with active or convalescent COVID-19. Sequenced input: peripheral blood. Here the CDR3 is given as CASSQVSVYTGELFF. In nucleotides, the sequence is TGCGCCAGCAGCCAAGTCAGCGTTTACACCGGGGAGCTGTTTTTT.